Listed below are T cell receptor beta chains from one sample, sequenced in a study of blood T cell repertoires in COVID-19. The data were produced by immunoSEQ multiplex PCR, yet TCRdb's version contains in-frame clones alone and is incomplete. The sample holds approximately 300,000 clones, roughly 90% seen once. Material for sequencing was PBMCs or T cells enriched from blood (not recorded which). The receptors originated from a woman in her twenties or thirties who had been exposed to COVID-19. CDR3s include the opening cysteine and the closing phenylalanine or tryptophan. Each record gives: clone size, J gene, V gene, D gene, CDR3 protein, CDR3 DNA. The D gene is left open where the match is weak. The size of a clone is reported for some rows only, either as once, few or many, or as a class for expanded clones.

.	TRBJ2-1	TRBV6-2/TRBV6-3	.	CASSYPTGIRFQFF	TGTGCCAGCAGTTACCCGACAGGCATTCGGTTCCAGTTCTTC
.	TRBJ1-4	TRBV4-2	.	CASSQHSADEKLFF	TGTGCCAGCAGCCAACATAGCGCGGATGAAAAACTGTTTTTT
once	TRBJ1-2	TRBV15	.	CATSTAGGIDGYTF	TGTGCCACCAGTACTGCCGGGGGGATTGATGGCTACACCTTC
.	TRBJ1-1	TRBV19	.	CASSIREGVNTEAFF	TGTGCCAGTAGTATAAGGGAGGGCGTTAACACTGAAGCTTTCTTT
.	TRBJ1-6	TRBV6-5	.	CASSRRQDYNSPLHF	TGTGCCAGCAGTCGTAGACAGGATTATAATTCACCCCTCCACTTT
.	TRBJ1-6	TRBV14	TRBD1	CASSRQGSWNSPLHF	TGTGCCAGCAGCCGACAGGGGAGCTGGAATTCACCCCTCCACTTT
.	TRBJ2-5	TRBV7-2	TRBD2	CASRPTIRTSGEETQYF	TGTGCCAGCAGACCTACCATAAGGACTAGCGGGGAAGAGACCCAGTACTTC
few	TRBJ1-1	TRBV6-2/TRBV6-3	.	CASSYPVGQHYTEAFF	TGTGCCAGCAGTTACCCAGTCGGACAGCACTACACTGAAGCTTTCTTT
.	TRBJ1-1	TRBV11-2	.	CASSLRRDNTEAFF	TGTGCCAGCAGCTTGAGACGGGATAACACTGAAGCTTTCTTT
few	TRBJ1-5	TRBV4-2	TRBD1	CASSQGQSNQPQHF	TGTGCCAGCAGCCAGGGACAGAGTAATCAGCCCCAGCATTTT
.	TRBJ1-2	TRBV5-1	TRBD1	CASSLIPGQGLGGYTF	TGCGCCAGCAGCTTGATACCGGGACAGGGGCTAGGTGGCTACACCTTC
.	TRBJ2-5	TRBV6-2/TRBV6-3	TRBD2	CASSSPGLVTETQYF	TGTGCCAGCAGCTCCCCGGGACTAGTAACAGAGACCCAGTACTTC
.	TRBJ1-1	TRBV9	.	CASSVGPGPDTEAFF	TGTGCCAGCAGCGTAGGTCCAGGGCCGGACACTGAAGCTTTCTTT
.	TRBJ1-2	TRBV24-1	TRBD1	CATSARTGGNYGYTF	TGTGCCACCAGTGCCCGGACAGGGGGGAACTATGGCTACACCTTC
.	TRBJ2-1	TRBV25-1	TRBD2	CASSEVGAGGSYNEQFF	TGTGCCAGCAGTGAAGTGGGAGCGGGGGGCTCCTACAATGAGCAGTTCTTC
.	TRBJ2-7	TRBV5-1	.	CASSPDRAELYEQYF	TGCGCCAGCAGCCCGGACAGAGCTGAGCTTTACGAGCAGTACTTC
once	TRBJ1-1	TRBV6-2/TRBV6-3	.	CASSYSILTENTEAFF	TGTGCCAGCAGTTACTCGATATTAACAGAGAACACTGAAGCTTTCTTT
.	TRBJ2-2	TRBV3-1/TRBV3-2	.	CASGSVRGAGELFF	TGTGCCAGTGGGTCTGTCAGGGGCGCCGGGGAGCTGTTTTTT
.	TRBJ1-2	TRBV27	.	CASSYQGGGYTF	TGTGCCAGCAGTTATCAGGGAGGGGGCTACACCTTC
.	TRBJ2-3	TRBV6-2/TRBV6-3	TRBD1	CASSRGKGTDTQYF	TGTGCCAGCAGCAGGGGGAAGGGCACAGATACGCAGTATTTT
.	TRBJ2-3	TRBV30	.	CAWISGTDTQYF	TGTGCCTGGATCTCGGGCACAGATACGCAGTATTTT
.	TRBJ2-5	TRBV7-8	TRBD2	CASRMLLLAGTVETQYF	TGTGCCAGCAGAATGCTCCTTCTAGCGGGGACTGTGGAGACCCAGTACTTC
.	TRBJ1-2	TRBV2	.	CASSYREVSGGYTF	TGTGCCAGCAGTTATCGCGAAGTTTCGGGGGGCTACACCTTC
.	TRBJ1-4	TRBV19	.	CASSIKGTTNEKLFF	TGTGCCAGTAGTATTAAGGGGACAACTAATGAAAAACTGTTTTTT
.	TRBJ1-6	TRBV5-8	.	CASSYSGPYNSPLHF	TGTGCCAGCAGTTACTCTGGGCCCTATAATTCACCCCTCCACTTT
.	TRBJ1-4	TRBV27	.	CASISSSRGTNEKLFF	TGTGCCAGCATCAGTTCGAGCAGGGGCACTAATGAAAAACTGTTTTTT
.	TRBJ2-7	TRBV3-1/TRBV3-2	TRBD2	CASSQDHGSGAYEQYF	TGTGCCAGCAGCCAAGATCATGGTAGCGGGGCCTACGAGCAGTACTTC
.	TRBJ1-1	TRBV11-2	TRBD1	CASSLLSGGTEAFF	TGTGCCAGCAGCTTATTGTCAGGGGGCACTGAAGCTTTCTTT
.	TRBJ1-1	TRBV7-2	.	CASSVNRNPNTEAFF	TGTGCCAGCAGCGTAAACAGAAATCCGAACACTGAAGCTTTCTTT
once	TRBJ1-2	TRBV7-2	.	CASNQPANYGYTF	TGTGCCAGCAACCAACCAGCTAACTATGGCTACACCTTC
.	TRBJ1-1	TRBV6-4	TRBD1	CAGTVNTEAFF	TGTGCCGGGACAGTGAACACTGAAGCTTTCTTT
.	TRBJ1-1	TRBV27	.	CASSLSSGLGDTEAFF	TGTGCCAGCAGTTTATCCTCGGGGTTGGGAGACACTGAAGCTTTCTTT
.	TRBJ2-7	TRBV27	.	CASSRAGRNYEQYF	TGTGCCAGTTCACGGGCGGGACGGAACTACGAGCAGTACTTC
.	TRBJ1-6	TRBV5-6	.	CASRGWEIHSPLHF	TGTGCCAGCAGAGGATGGGAGATACATTCACCCCTCCACTTT
.	TRBJ1-3	TRBV6-5	.	CASSRNSLRGNTIYF	TGTGCCAGCAGCAGGAACAGCTTAAGGGGAAACACCATATATTTT
.	TRBJ1-2	TRBV12-1	.	CASFTRNYGYTF	TGTGCCAGTTTTACTCGAAACTATGGCTACACCTTC
.	TRBJ1-2	TRBV29-1	.	CSVATQGNYGYTF	TGCAGCGTTGCGACTCAGGGGAACTATGGCTACACCTTC
few	TRBJ2-1	TRBV4-2	TRBD2	CASSQAQGLAVNEQFF	TGTGCCAGCAGCCAAGCCCAGGGACTAGCGGTCAATGAGCAGTTCTTC
.	TRBJ1-6	TRBV7-9	TRBD1	CASSLGQVNSPLHF	TGTGCCAGCAGCCTGGGACAGGTTAATTCACCCCTCCACTTT
.	TRBJ2-1	TRBV7-3	.	CASSSLERPEQFF	TGTGCCAGCAGCTCTCTAGAAAGGCCTGAGCAGTTCTTC
.	TRBJ1-2	TRBV5-1	TRBD1	CASSPIPGQGDYGYTF	TGCGCCAGCAGCCCTATTCCGGGACAGGGGGACTATGGCTACACCTTC
.	TRBJ2-1	TRBV10-3	.	CAISGGGEQFF	TGTGCCATCAGTGGGGGGGGCGAGCAGTTCTTC
.	TRBJ1-2	TRBV5-1	.	CASSLWTRDYGYTF	TGCGCCAGCAGCTTATGGACACGCGACTATGGCTACACCTTC
.	TRBJ1-3	TRBV5-1	TRBD1	CASSRTGENTIYF	TGCGCCAGCAGCCGGACAGGGGAAAACACCATATATTTT
.	TRBJ2-4	TRBV10-3	.	CAISALPDLAKNIQYF	TGTGCCATCAGTGCCCTGCCGGACTTAGCCAAAAACATTCAGTACTTC
.	TRBJ1-2	TRBV9	TRBD1	CASSATGTGYIYGYTF	TGTGCCAGCAGCGCCACCGGGACAGGATATATCTATGGCTACACCTTC
.	TRBJ2-3	TRBV5-1	TRBD2	CASSLWLVAGDTQYF	TGCGCCAGCAGCTTGTGGTTGGTAGCGGGCGATACGCAGTATTTT
.	TRBJ1-4	TRBV6-6	.	CASSTPEAMKEKLFF	TGTGCCAGCAGTACCCCCGAAGCGATGAAAGAAAAACTGTTTTTT
.	TRBJ1-1	TRBV6-6	TRBD1	CASSYSIGQGRAFF	TGTGCCAGCAGTTACTCGATCGGACAGGGGAGGGCTTTCTTT
few	TRBJ2-7	TRBV9	.	CASSVTTGSHYEQYF	TGTGCCAGCAGCGTAACAACGGGGTCCCACTACGAGCAGTACTTC
.	TRBJ1-1	TRBV10-3	.	CAISGAQGTTEAFF	TGTGCCATCAGTGGAGCACAGGGAACCACTGAAGCTTTCTTT
.	TRBJ1-2	TRBV10-3	TRBD1	CAISEKGGFYGYTF	TGTGCCATCAGTGAGAAAGGGGGCTTCTATGGCTACACCTTC
.	TRBJ2-2	TRBV13	TRBD2	CASSPSGVNTGELFF	TGTGCCAGCAGCCCAAGCGGGGTGAACACCGGGGAGCTGTTTTTT